The TCR beta chain described here comes from a study of blood T cell repertoires in COVID-19 (TCRdb year 2020). In the study overall: Collaborator samples came from the United States, Italy and Spain and covered acute and convalescent phases of COVID-19. The material from the prospective study consisted of cDNA or gDNA derived from T cells, B-cell-depleted T cells, or PBMCs. Deeply sampled blood TCRbeta repertoires from subjects exposed to, actively infected with, or recovered from COVID-19 were included in the dataset. The repertoires were released in a freely available public database meant as a resource for research on the immune response to SARS-CoV-2. The samples were drawn from two sources: the first 160 participants of the ongoing ImmuneRACE study, and 950 to 1,500 subjects contributed by 6 global collaborators. Sample metadata almost always included a de-identified subject ID, COVID-19 status, age in years and sex. HLA class I and class II types, where available, came from metadata supplied by the sample provider rather than from assay-based typing. The research as a whole found: The amount of clinical and demographic metadata varied by source and participant and was provided uncurated.

A word on this clone: Its antigen is unknown. No much larger clonotype is one base removed from it; base qualities were not supplied.

The CDR1 and CDR2 encoded by the germline V gene are LGHNT and FRNRAP. The trim is 1 base for V and 3 bases for J, with a gap of 10 bases between the germline ends. The CDR3 has 15 amino acids, counting the end cysteine and phenylalanine. The entry retains the CDR3 DNA only, 45 bases that are in frame from base 1. One collaborating source in Seattle enrolled patients during active infection and followed them longitudinally through the course of disease. Each collaborating institution followed its own protocols to collect whole blood in K2EDTA tubes. For TCRbeta analysis, collaborators shipped samples in one of three forms: frozen whole blood, isolated PBMCs, or DNA extracted from either of those sample types. TCRbeta CDR3 regions were amplified from genomic DNA by means of the immunoSEQ Assay, a bias-controlled multiplex PCR. Per the authors' processing: The number of nucleated cells in each sample was estimated by amplification of reference gene primers within the assay. To quantify the absolute abundance of each unique TCRbeta CDR3 rearrangement, sequence reads were collapsed and filtered. For each sample, productive Simpson clonality was calculated as the square root of Simpson's diversity index over productive rearrangements. TCRdb retrieved this table from immuneACCESS and kept in-frame rearrangements only. Not all clones are present; in checked studies, unresolved V genes account for under half, and no reason is known for the remainder. The V and J calls and the clone size are those of that table, but D and trimming were determined from the DNA. Recorded for this sample are over 150,000 clones; approximately 86% of them occurred a single time. The top ten hold roughly 0.58% of the sample.

The chain is encoded by TRBV12-5 joined to TRBJ2-1, and possibly TRBD2, on 6 matching bases. Material: peripheral blood. This receptor was identified in a man aged 60 to 75 with COVID-19, enrolled during active disease. The CDR3 amino acid sequence is: CASGLGETSYNEQFF. The nucleotides are TGTGCTAGTGGTTTGGGCGAGACTAGCTACAATGAGCAGTTCTTC.